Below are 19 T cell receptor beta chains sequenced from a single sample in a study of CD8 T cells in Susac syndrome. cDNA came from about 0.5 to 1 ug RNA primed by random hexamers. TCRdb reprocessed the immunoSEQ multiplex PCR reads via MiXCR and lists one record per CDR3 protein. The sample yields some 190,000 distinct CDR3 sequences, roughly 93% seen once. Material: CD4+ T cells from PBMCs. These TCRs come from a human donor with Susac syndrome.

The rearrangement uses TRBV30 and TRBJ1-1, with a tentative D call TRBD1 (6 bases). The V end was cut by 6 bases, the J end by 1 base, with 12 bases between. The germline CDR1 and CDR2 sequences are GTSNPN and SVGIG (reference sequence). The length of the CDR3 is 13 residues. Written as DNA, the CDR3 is TGTGCCTGTTCTAGGACAGCGAACACTGAAGCTTTCTTT. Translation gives CACSRTANTEAFF.

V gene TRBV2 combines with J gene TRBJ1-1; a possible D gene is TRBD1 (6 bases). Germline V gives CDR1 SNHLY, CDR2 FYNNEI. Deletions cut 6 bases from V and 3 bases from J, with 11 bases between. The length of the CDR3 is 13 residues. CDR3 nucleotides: TGTGCCAGCAGCCAGAGACAGGACACTGAAGCTTTCTTT. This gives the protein CASSQRQDTEAFF.

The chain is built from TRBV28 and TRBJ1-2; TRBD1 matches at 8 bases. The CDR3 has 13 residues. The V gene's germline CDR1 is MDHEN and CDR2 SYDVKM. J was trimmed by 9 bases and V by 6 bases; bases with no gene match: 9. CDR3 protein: CASSNTGGISYTF. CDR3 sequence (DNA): TGTGCCAGCAGCAACACAGGGGGGATCAGCTACACCTTC.

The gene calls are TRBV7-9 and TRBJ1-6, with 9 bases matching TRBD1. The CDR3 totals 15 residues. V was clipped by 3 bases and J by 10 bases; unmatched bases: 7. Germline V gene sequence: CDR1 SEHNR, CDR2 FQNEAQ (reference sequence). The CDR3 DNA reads TGTGCCAGCAGCTTCCCTGGACAGGGGCAATCACCCCTCCACTTT. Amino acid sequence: CASSFPGQGQSPLHF. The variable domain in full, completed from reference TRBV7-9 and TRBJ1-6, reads DTGVSQNPRHKITKRGQNVTFRCDPISEHNRLYWYRQTLGQGPEFLTYFQNEAQLEKSRLLSDRFSAERPKGSFSTLEIQRTEQGDSAMYLCASSFPGQGQSPLHFGNGTRLTVT.

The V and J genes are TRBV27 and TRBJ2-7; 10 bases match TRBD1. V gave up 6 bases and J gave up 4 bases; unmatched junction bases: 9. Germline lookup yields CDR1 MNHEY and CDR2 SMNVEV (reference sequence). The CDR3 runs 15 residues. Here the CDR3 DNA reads TGTGCCAGCAGACTGTGGGACAGGGGAGAGTACGAGCAGTACTTC. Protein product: CASRLWDRGEYEQYF.

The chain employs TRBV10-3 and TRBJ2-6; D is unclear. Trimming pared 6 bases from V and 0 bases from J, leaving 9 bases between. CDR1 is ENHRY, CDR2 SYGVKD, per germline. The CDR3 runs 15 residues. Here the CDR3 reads CAIRPEGSGANVLTF. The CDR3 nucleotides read TGTGCCATCAGACCAGAAGGCTCTGGGGCCAACGTCCTGACTTTC.

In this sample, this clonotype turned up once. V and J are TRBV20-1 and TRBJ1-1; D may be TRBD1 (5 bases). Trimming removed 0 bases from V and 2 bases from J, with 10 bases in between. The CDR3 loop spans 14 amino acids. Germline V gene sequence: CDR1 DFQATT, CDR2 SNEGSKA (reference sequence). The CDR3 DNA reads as TGCAGTGCTAGAGATCGGACAAGCAACACTGAAGCTTTCTTT. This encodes CSARDRTSNTEAFF.

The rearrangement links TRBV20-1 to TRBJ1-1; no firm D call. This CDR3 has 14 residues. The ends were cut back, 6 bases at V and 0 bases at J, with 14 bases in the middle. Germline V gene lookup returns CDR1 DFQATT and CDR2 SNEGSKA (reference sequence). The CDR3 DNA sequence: TGCAGTGCCGACCGCCAGGCGGTGAACACTGAAGCTTTCTTT. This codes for CSADRQAVNTEAFF.

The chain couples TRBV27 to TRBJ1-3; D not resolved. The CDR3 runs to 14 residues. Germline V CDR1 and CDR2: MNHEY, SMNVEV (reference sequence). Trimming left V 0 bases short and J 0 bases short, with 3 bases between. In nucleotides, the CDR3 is TGTGCCAGCAGTTTATCCCCCTCTGGAAACACCATATATTTT. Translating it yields CASSLSPSGNTIYF.

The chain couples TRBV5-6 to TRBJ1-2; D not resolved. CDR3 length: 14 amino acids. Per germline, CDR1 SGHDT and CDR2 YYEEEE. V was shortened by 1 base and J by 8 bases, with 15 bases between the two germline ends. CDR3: CASSLTPMVDGYTF. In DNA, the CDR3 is TGTGCCAGCAGCTTGACTCCGATGGTTGACGGCTACACCTTC.

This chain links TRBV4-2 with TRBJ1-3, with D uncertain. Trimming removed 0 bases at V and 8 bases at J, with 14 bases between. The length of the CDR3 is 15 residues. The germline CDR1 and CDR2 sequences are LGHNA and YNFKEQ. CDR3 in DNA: TGTGCCAGCAGCCAAGAGACGCGAGGCGGGGACACCATATATTTT. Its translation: CASSQETRGGDTIYF.

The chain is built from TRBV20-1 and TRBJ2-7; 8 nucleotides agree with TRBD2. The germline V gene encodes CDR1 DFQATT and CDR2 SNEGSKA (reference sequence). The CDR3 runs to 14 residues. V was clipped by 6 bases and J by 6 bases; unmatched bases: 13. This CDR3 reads CSASKGGGRGEQYF. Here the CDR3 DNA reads TGCAGTGCGTCGAAGGGCGGGGGGAGAGGCGAGCAGTACTTC.

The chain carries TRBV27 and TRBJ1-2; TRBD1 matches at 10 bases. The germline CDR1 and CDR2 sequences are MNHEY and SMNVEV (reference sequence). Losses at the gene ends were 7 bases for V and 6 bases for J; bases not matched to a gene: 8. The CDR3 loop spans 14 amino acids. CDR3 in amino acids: CASKPQGTGDGYTF. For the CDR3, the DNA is TGTGCCAGCAAACCTCAAGGGACAGGGGATGGCTACACCTTC.

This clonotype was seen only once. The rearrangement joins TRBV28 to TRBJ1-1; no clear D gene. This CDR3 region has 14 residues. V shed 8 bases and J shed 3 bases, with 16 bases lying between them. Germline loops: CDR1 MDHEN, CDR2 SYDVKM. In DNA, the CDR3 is TGTGCCAGCGGAATGGACCGAAGGGACACTGAAGCTTTCTTT. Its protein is CASGMDRRDTEAFF.

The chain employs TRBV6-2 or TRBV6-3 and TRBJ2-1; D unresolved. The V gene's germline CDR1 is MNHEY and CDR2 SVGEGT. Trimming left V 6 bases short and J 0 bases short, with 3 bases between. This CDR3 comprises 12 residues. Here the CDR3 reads CASRFSYNEQFF. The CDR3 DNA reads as TGTGCCAGCAGATTCTCCTACAATGAGCAGTTCTTC.

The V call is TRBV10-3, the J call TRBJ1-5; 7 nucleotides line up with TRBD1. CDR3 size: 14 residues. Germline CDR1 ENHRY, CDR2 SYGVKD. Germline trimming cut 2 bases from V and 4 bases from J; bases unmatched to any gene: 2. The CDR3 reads CAISERDRNQPQHF. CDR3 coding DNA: TGTGCCATCAGTGAGCGGGACAGAAATCAGCCCCAGCATTTT.

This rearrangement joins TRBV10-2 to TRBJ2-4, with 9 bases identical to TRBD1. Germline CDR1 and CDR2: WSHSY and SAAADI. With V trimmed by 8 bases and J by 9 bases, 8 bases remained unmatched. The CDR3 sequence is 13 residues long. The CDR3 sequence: CASDGTGTSIQYF. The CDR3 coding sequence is TGCGCCAGCGACGGGACAGGGACCAGCATTCAGTACTTC.

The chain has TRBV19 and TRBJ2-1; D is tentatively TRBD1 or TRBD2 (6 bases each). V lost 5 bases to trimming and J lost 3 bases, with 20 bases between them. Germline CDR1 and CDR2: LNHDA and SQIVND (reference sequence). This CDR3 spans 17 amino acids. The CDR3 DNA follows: TGTGCCAGTAGTTCTCAGGGGAGGATTGGTTTCTACAATGAGCAGTTCTTC. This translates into CASSSQGRIGFYNEQFF.

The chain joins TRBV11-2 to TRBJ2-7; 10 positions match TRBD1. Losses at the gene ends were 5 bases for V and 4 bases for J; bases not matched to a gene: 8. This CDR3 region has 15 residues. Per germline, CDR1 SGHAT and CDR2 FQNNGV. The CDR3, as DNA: TGTGCCAGCAGCCTCTCGACAGGGGGCGCGTACGAGCAGTACTTC. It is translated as CASSLSTGGAYEQYF.